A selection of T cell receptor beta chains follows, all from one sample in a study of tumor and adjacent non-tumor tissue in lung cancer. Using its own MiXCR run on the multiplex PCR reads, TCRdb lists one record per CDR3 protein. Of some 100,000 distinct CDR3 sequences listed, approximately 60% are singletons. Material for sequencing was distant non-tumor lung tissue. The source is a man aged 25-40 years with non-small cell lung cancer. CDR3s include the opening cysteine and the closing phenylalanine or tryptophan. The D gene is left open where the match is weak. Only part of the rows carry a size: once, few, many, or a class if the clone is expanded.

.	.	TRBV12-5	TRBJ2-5	CASVTAMDPQETLNF	TGTGCTAGTGTCACCGCCATGGACCCCCAAGAGACCCTGAACTTC
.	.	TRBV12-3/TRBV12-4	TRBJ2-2	CASGFSSSTGELFF	TGCGCCAGCGGTTTTTCCAGTTCCACCGGGGAGCTGTTTTTT
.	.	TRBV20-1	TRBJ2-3	CSASQPGIETQYF	TGCAGTGCTAGCCAGCCGGGCATAGAAACGCAGTATTTT
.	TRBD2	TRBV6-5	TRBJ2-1	CTSSDTSGNEQFF	TGTACCAGTAGCGACACTAGCGGGAATGAGCAGTTCTTC
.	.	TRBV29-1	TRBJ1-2	CSTSDTRVYGYTF	TGCAGCACTTCGGACACTCGGGTATATGGGTACACCTTC
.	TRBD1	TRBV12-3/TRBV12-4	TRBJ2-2	CANTLATGGPGELFF	TGTGCCAACACTCTCGCGACAGGGGGTCCCGGGGAGCTGTTTTTT
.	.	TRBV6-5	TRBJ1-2	CASSSGEGLNYGYTF	TGTGCCAGCAGCTCTGGAGAGGGGTTAAACTATGGCTACACCTTC
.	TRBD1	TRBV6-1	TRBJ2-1	CASSRPTRGLVAGGEQFF	TGCGCCAGCAGTCGCCCAACTAGGGGGCTGGTGGCGGGTGGTGAGCAGTTCTTC
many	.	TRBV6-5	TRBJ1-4	CASSYSRGTEKLFF	TGTGCCAGCAGTTACTCGAGGGGAACCGAAAAACTGTTTTTT
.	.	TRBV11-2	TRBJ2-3	CTSSLAGGRGDTQYF	TGTACCAGCAGTTTAGCTGGGGGCCGGGGAGATACGCAGTATTTT
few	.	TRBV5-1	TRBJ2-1	CASSLDPTALEYNEQFF	TGCGCCAGCAGCTTGGACCCGACAGCGCTCGAATACAATGAGCAGTTCTTC
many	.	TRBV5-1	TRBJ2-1	CASSPRDWGTEQFF	TGCGCCAGCAGCCCACGGGACTGGGGGACCGAGCAGTTCTTC
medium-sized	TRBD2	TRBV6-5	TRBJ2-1	CASRLGLAGEQFF	TGTGCCAGCAGGTTGGGACTAGCGGGAGAGCAGTTCTTC
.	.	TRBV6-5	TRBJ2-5	CASRRQGRGTQYF	TGTGCCAGCAGGCGACAAGGTCGAGGGACCCAGTACTTC
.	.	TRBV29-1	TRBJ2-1	CSATETYNEHFF	TGCAGCGCTACGGAAACATACAATGAGCACTTCTTT
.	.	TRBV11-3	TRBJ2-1	CASNLGTSGSDEQFF	TGTGCCAGCAACTTAGGAACTAGTGGGAGTGATGAGCAGTTCTTC
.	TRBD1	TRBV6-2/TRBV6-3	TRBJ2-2	CACSAQGADTGELFF	TGTGCTTGCAGTGCACAGGGGGCTGATACCGGGGAGCTGTTTTTT
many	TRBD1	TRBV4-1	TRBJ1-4	CASSPGQANEKLFF	TGCGCCAGCAGCCCGGGACAGGCTAACGAAAAACTGTTTTTT
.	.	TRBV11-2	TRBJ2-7	CASNVRAAKQYF	TGTGCCAGCAACGTCAGGGCGGCTAAACAGTACTTC